Shown below are 21 T cell receptor beta chains from a single sample sequenced in a study of control samples from healthy donors and cancer patients. Assay used: immunoSEQ multiplex PCR; TCRdb lists only in-frame clones, some missing. The table shows approximately 140,000 clones, with more than 90% occurring only once. Specimen: blood. The source of these receptors is a man aged 30 to 45 in good health.

The rearrangement joins TRBV19 to TRBJ2-7, with D maybe TRBD1 (7 bases). V was clipped by 6 bases and J by 3 bases, with 12 bases between them. This CDR3 contains 13 residues. Per the germline V gene, CDR1 is LNHDA and CDR2 is SQIVND (reference sequence). Here the CDR3 reads CASRRDRIYEQYF. CDR3 in DNA: TGTGCCAGTAGGCGGGACAGAATCTACGAGCAGTACTTC.

This chain links TRBV6-1 with TRBJ1-2; unclear D gene. The germline V gene has CDR1 MNHNS and CDR2 SASEGT. This CDR3 comprises 16 residues. With 2 bases removed from V and 0 bases from J, the gap between germline ends came to 13 bases. The CDR3 coding sequence is TGTGCCAGCAGTGAAAGGTCACACGACCCTAACTATGGCTACACCTTC. The encoded protein is CASSERSHDPNYGYTF.

This chain joins TRBV10-2 and TRBJ1-5; 12 positions match TRBD1. The CDR3 sequence is 15 residues long. V gave up 6 bases and J gave up 4 bases; unmatched junction bases: 4. Germline-derived CDR1 and CDR2 are WSHSY and SAAADI. The CDR3 sequence is CASSPGQGANQPQHF. CDR3 DNA sequence: TGCGCCAGCAGCCCGGGACAGGGGGCGAATCAGCCCCAGCATTTT.

V and J are TRBV7-3 and TRBJ1-1, with D unresolved. The V end was cut by 4 bases, the J end by 0 bases, with 6 bases between. Germline lookup yields CDR1 SGHTA and CDR2 FQGTGA. The CDR3 covers 13 residues. CDR3 nucleotides: TGTGCCAGCAGCTGGTCAGTGAACACTGAAGCTTTCTTT. It translates to CASSWSVNTEAFF.

This chain uses TRBV25-1 with TRBJ2-7; TRBD1 is a possible D gene (5 bases). CDR1 is MGHDK and CDR2 is SYGVNS in the germline V gene. The CDR3 sequence is 15 residues long. V gave up 1 base and J gave up 6 bases, with 16 bases separating them. The CDR3 loop reads CASSEFGQGIVEQYF. In DNA form, the CDR3 reads TGTGCCAGCAGTGAATTCGGTCAGGGTATCGTCGAGCAGTACTTC.

This clone was seen once. The genes are TRBV10-3 and TRBJ2-7, with D unresolved. V gave up 5 bases and J gave up 1 base, with 6 bases separating them. The CDR3 consists of 12 residues. Germline lookup yields CDR1 ENHRY and CDR2 SYGVKD. The CDR3: CAISRESYEQYF. CDR3 in DNA: TGTGCCATCAGTAGGGAATCCTACGAGCAGTACTTC.

The rearrangement joins TRBV7-9 to TRBJ2-2, with 7 bases aligning to TRBD1. Looked up from germline, CDR1 is SEHNR and CDR2 is FQNEAQ (reference sequence). The V gene end was trimmed by 5 bases and the J gene end by 0 bases; junction bases not matched to a gene: 6. CDR3 length equals 16 residues. The CDR3 nucleotides read TGTGCCAGCAGCCCGCACAGGGGAACGAACACCGGGGAGCTGTTTTTT. Translating it yields CASSPHRGTNTGELFF.

CDR3 amino acids: CASSPGTVYGYTF. CDR3 coding DNA: TGTGCCAGTAGTCCAGGGACGGTCTATGGCTACACCTTC. The chain carries TRBV19 and TRBJ1-2, with a tentative D call TRBD1 (5 bases). The ends were cut back, 5 bases at V and 4 bases at J, with 11 bases in the middle. This CDR3 comprises 13 residues. CDR1 and CDR2 (germline): LNHDA, SQIVND (reference sequence).

This clone was picked up one time. The chain links TRBV7-6 to TRBJ1-1, with 9 bases identical to TRBD1. CDR1 SGHVS and CDR2 FNYEAQ come from the germline V gene. Unmatched junction bases numbered 7, after V lost 4 bases and J lost 4 bases. The length of the CDR3 is 15 residues. CDR3 nucleotides: TGTGCCAGCAGCTCGGGACAGGGAAGGGGCACTGAAGCTTTCTTT. It yields the protein CASSSGQGRGTEAFF.

This clone was seen a single time. The rearrangement uses TRBV5-6 and TRBJ2-7; D gene uncertain. V lost 2 bases and J lost 0, with 9 bases in between. The CDR3 totals 14 residues. Germline CDR1 SGHDT, CDR2 YYEEEE. CDR3: CASSFAPHSYEQYF. CDR3 sequence (DNA): TGTGCCAGCAGCTTCGCGCCGCACTCCTACGAGCAGTACTTC.

V usage is TRBV30 and J usage is TRBJ2-7; 8 nucleotides align to TRBD1. With 5 bases clipped from V and 3 bases from J, the junction kept 6 bases outside the gene matches. Germline lookup yields CDR1 GTSNPN and CDR2 SVGIG (reference sequence). There are 13 residues in the CDR3. The CDR3 loop reads CAWVGQGGYEQYF. DNA of the CDR3: TGTGCCTGGGTAGGACAGGGAGGCTACGAGCAGTACTTC.

This rearrangement joins TRBV24-1 to TRBJ1-5, with a possible D match to TRBD1 (6 bases). The CDR3 contains 14 residues. Trimming left V 3 bases short and J 6 bases short, with 11 bases between. Looked up from germline, CDR1 is KGHDR and CDR2 is SFDVKD. The CDR3 is CATSDSRGGQPQHF. In DNA form, the CDR3 reads TGTGCCACCAGTGATAGCAGGGGCGGTCAGCCCCAGCATTTT.

This clone appeared a few times. The V gene is TRBV10-2, the J gene TRBJ1-3, with TRBD1 matching 9 bases. The CDR3 is made up of 16 amino acids. The J segment lost 3 bases and the V segment lost 0 bases, leaving 3 bases of the junction unmatched. Germline CDR1 is WSHSY and CDR2 is SAAADI. This chain's CDR3 is CASSESQGANGNTIYF. The CDR3 bases are TGCGCCAGCAGTGAGTCACAGGGGGCTAATGGAAACACCATATATTTT.

This chain uses TRBV7-6 with TRBJ2-5, with 9 bases that match TRBD2. Germline CDR1 and CDR2: SGHVS and FNYEAQ. The CDR3 is 15 residues long. V was pared by 1 base and J by 4 bases, with 4 bases of the junction left unmatched. This CDR3 reads CASSLVAGGGETQYF. As DNA, the CDR3 is TGTGCCAGCAGCTTAGTTGCGGGAGGGGGAGAGACCCAGTACTTC.

The V gene is TRBV28, the J gene TRBJ1-2; D gene unclear. This CDR3 contains 14 residues. V dropped 6 bases and J dropped 1 base, with 12 bases sitting between them. The germline CDR1 and CDR2 sequences are MDHEN and SYDVKM. CDR3 region: CASRLGGVNYGYTF. CDR3 in DNA: TGTGCCAGCAGACTCGGTGGGGTTAACTATGGCTACACCTTC.

The chain couples TRBV7-3 to TRBJ2-7; D is undetermined. V lost 5 bases and J lost 2, with 13 bases in between. CDR1 and CDR2 (germline): SGHTA, FQGTGA. There are 14 residues in the CDR3. Written as DNA, the CDR3 is TGTGCCAGCAGCAACCCTCCCGACCCCTACGAGCAGTACTTC. Translation: CASSNPPDPYEQYF. Looking up the rest from reference TRBV7-3 and TRBJ2-7 gives the full variable domain: GAGVSQTPSNKVTEKGKYVELRCDPISGHTALYWYRQSLGQGPEFLIYFQGTGAADDSGLPNDRFFAVRPEGSVSTLKIQRTERGDSAVYLCASSNPPDPYEQYFGPGTRLTVT.

There are a few counts of this clone. The V and J genes are TRBV28 and TRBJ1-2, with D unclear. CDR3 size: 13 residues. Germline V lookup: CDR1 MDHEN, CDR2 SYDVKM. V lost 3 bases and J 4 bases, leaving 9 bases between the germline ends. Here the CDR3 DNA reads TGTGCCAGCAGTTTTGACCGGTTCTATGGCTACACCTTC. Its translation: CASSFDRFYGYTF.

A remark on this clone: Other DNA variants within this sample encode the same CDR3. The gene calls are TRBV7-2 and TRBJ2-1; 12 nucleotides match TRBD2. The CDR3 is 17 amino acids. Trimming removed 4 bases from V and 4 bases from J; junction bases left unmatched: 8. CDR1 is SGHTA, CDR2 FQGNSA, per germline. The CDR3 region has the DNA TGTGCCAGCAGCTCTACCCTCCTAGCGGGAGGGTACAATGAGCAGTTCTTC. It codes for CASSSTLLAGGYNEQFF.

CDR3 protein: CASSLSGGYEQYF. The CDR3, as DNA: TGTGCCAGCAGTTTAAGCGGTGGGTACGAGCAGTACTTC. The chain uses TRBV12-3 or TRBV12-4 and TRBJ2-7; TRBD2 might be the D (5 bases). CDR3 length: 13 residues. Between the trimmed V and J ends, which lost 2 bases and 4 bases, there was a span of 9 bases.

The table lists this clone with a count of one. The chain is built from TRBV3-1 (or the pseudogene TRBV3-2) and TRBJ2-7; weak D call: TRBD2 (5 bases). CDR3 length: 14 residues. Germline V gene lookup returns CDR1 LGHDT and CDR2 YNNKEL (reference sequence). V lost 4 bases and J lost 2, with 12 bases in between. The CDR3 loop reads CASSLYGEPYEQYF. Here the CDR3 DNA reads TGTGCCAGCAGCCTGTACGGGGAACCCTACGAGCAGTACTTC.

The V and J genes are TRBV21-1 and TRBJ2-1; the table's D gene call, TRBD2, was not cross checked with the DNA. TRBV21-1 is shown as a pseudogene. CDR3 length: 15 residues. CDR3 region: CASSSFSGRVNEQFF. The CDR3 DNA follows: TGTGCCAGCAGCAGTTTTAGCGGGAGAGTGAATGAGCAGTTCTTC.